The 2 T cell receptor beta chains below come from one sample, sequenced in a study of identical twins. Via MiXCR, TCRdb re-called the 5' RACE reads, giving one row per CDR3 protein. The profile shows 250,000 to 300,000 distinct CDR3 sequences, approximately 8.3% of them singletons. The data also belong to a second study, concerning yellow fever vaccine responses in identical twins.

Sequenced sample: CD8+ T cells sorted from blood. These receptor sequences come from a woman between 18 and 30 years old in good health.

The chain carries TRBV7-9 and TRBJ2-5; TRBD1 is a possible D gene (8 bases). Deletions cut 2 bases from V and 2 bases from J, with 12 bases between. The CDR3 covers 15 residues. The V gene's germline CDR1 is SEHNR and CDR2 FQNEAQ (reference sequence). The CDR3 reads CASSLIQGGQETQYF. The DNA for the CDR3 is TGTGCCAGCAGCTTAATACAGGGGGGGCAAGAGACCCAGTACTTC.

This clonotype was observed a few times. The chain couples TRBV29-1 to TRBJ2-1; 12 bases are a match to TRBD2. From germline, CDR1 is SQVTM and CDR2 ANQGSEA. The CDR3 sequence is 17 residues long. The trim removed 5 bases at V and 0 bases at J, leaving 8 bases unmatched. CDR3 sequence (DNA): TGCAGCGTTCCACTAGCGGGAGGCTCAAGCTCCTACAATGAGCAGTTCTTC. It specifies CSVPLAGGSSSYNEQFF.